Listed below are T cell receptor beta chains from one sample, sequenced in a study of blood T cells in healthy people across ages. In TCRdb, the 5' RACE reads were re-called with MiXCR into one record per CDR3 protein. The table lists about 680,000 distinct CDR3 sequences, 49% of them singletons. Material for sequencing was blood. These receptors were collected from a woman aged 55-75 years in good health. Both conserved end residues are part of each CDR3. The order of the fields is clone size, D gene, V gene, J gene, CDR3 length, CDR3 protein, CDR3 DNA. The D gene is left open where the match is weak. Part of the rows lack a size; the others show once, few, many or a class for expanded clones.

>NA|NA|TRBV7-2|TRBJ2-5|14
CASSLHGTQETQYF
TGTGCCAGCAGCTTACACGGCACCCAAGAGACCCAGTACTTC
>NA|TRBD1|TRBV30|TRBJ1-2|13
CAWNDRGSNGYTF
TGTGCCTGGAACGACAGGGGATCGAATGGCTACACCTTC
>once|TRBD2|TRBV15|TRBJ2-5|14
CATSRVGGAEEQYF
TGTGCCACCAGCAGAGTCGGGGGGGCTGAAGAGCAGTACTTC
>many|NA|TRBV29-1|TRBJ2-7|12
CSVEGDGREQYF
TGCAGCGTTGAAGGGGACGGTCGCGAGCAGTACTTC
>NA|NA|TRBV4-2|TRBJ1-5|17
CASSQDRLRDINQPQHF
TGTGCCAGCAGCCAAGATAGGCTTCGGGACATCAATCAGCCCCAGCATTTT
>few|TRBD2|TRBV20-1|TRBJ2-5|14
CSAGLSGSWETQYF
TGCAGTGCCGGACTTAGCGGGAGCTGGGAGACCCAGTACTTC
>many|NA|TRBV3-1|TRBJ2-7|14
CASSQEGVVGEQYF
TGTGCCAGCAGCCAAGAAGGGGTCGTGGGCGAGCAGTACTTC
>NA|TRBD2|TRBV27|TRBJ2-7|15
CASSLSGLAGAEQYF
TGTGCCAGCAGTTTATCGGGACTAGCGGGAGCCGAGCAGTACTTC
>once|NA|TRBV28|TRBJ2-7|12
CASAWGGNEQYF
TGTGCCAGCGCCTGGGGGGGCAACGAGCAGTACTTC
>NA|TRBD1|TRBV12-3/TRBV12-4|TRBJ1-2|15
CASSPWDRTNYGYTF
TGTGCCAGCAGTCCGTGGGACAGGACTAACTATGGCTACACCTTC